Each of the 4 T cell receptor beta chains below was sequenced from the same sample in a study of blood T cell repertoires in COVID-19. Method: immunoSEQ multiplex PCR; TCRdb's copy keeps in-frame clones and lacks some. The data contain about 150,000 clones, roughly four fifths of them singletons. Sequencing input: peripheral blood. All receptors derive from a woman aged 60-75 years with COVID-19, enrolled during active disease.

The chain links TRBV7-3 to TRBJ1-2; 7 bases are shared with TRBD1. The CDR3 loop spans 15 amino acids. Trimming cost V 4 bases and J 0 bases; bases outside gene matches: 5. Germline assignment: CDR1 SGHTA and CDR2 FQGTGA. The CDR3 nucleotides read TGTGCCAGCAGCTCGGGACAGCCTTCTAACTATGGCTACACCTTC. Its translation: CASSSGQPSNYGYTF.

This chain uses TRBV5-5 with TRBJ2-4; TRBD1 aligns across 12 bases. Looked up from germline, CDR1 is SGHKS and CDR2 is YYEKEE (reference sequence). This CDR3 has 18 residues. Trimming at V came to 3 bases and at J to 1 base, leaving 8 bases not matched to a gene. This chain's CDR3 is CASSSTGTGGLAKNIQYF. CDR3 nucleotides: TGTGCCAGCAGCTCCACCGGGACAGGGGGCCTGGCCAAAAACATTCAGTACTTC.

The chain links TRBV18 to TRBJ2-6; D is uncertain. Per germline, CDR1 KGHSH and CDR2 LQKENI. V lost 8 bases, J lost 0 bases, and 11 bases lay in between. The length of the CDR3 is 15 residues. Here the CDR3 DNA reads TGTGCCAGCCAAACGGTTGACTCTGGGGCCAACGTCCTGACTTTC. Translated: CASQTVDSGANVLTF.

V gene TRBV6-2 or TRBV6-3 combines with J gene TRBJ2-2; 7 nucleotides line up with TRBD1. The CDR3 length is 18 residues. V gave up 2 bases and J gave up 0 bases; unmatched junction bases: 9. Germline-derived CDR1 and CDR2 are MNHEY and SVGEGT. CDR3 bases: TGTGCCAGCAGTTACCCCGGGACAGCCGTTTCGAACACCGGGGAGCTGTTTTTT. It encodes CASSYPGTAVSNTGELFF.